This T cell receptor (beta chain) was documented in a study of T cell responses to AZD1222 COVID-19 vaccine. Per the germline V gene, CDR1 is LGHNA and CDR2 is YNFKEQ. CDR3 size: 16 residues. Trimming left V 4 bases short and J 3 bases short, with 17 bases between. Produced via immunoSEQ multiplex PCR; TCRdb's table is partial and in-frame only. Altogether just under 95,000 clones are present, 70% to 90% being singletons, with the ten largest covering about 14%. This TCR was recovered from an adult in good health. The V and J genes are TRBV4-2 and TRBJ2-3; D unresolved. Sequenced material: peripheral blood, taken on day 0 of AZD1222 vaccination. The CDR3 region is CASSRQPGVATDTQYF. DNA for the CDR3: TGTGCCAGCAGCCGCCAGCCAGGTGTGGCTACAGATACGCAGTATTTT.